This TCR beta chain was found in a study of control samples from healthy donors and cancer patients. Repertoires were generated with immunoSEQ multiplex PCR, while TCRdb's copy carries only in-frame clones and drops some. Among around 100,000 clones listed, 80% to 95% were seen once. This CDR3 region has 14 residues. Germline CDR1 is MNHEY and CDR2 is SVGEGT. V lost 4 bases and J 1 base, leaving 7 bases between the germline ends. The V call is TRBV6-2 or TRBV6-3, the J call TRBJ2-2; D is uncertain. The sample consisted of blood. The TCR sequence derives from a human donor in good health. The donor label of this sample is uncertain. In nucleotides, the CDR3 is TGTGCCAGCAGTTCCGGACGGAACACCGGGGAGCTGTTTTTT. This encodes CASSSGRNTGELFF.